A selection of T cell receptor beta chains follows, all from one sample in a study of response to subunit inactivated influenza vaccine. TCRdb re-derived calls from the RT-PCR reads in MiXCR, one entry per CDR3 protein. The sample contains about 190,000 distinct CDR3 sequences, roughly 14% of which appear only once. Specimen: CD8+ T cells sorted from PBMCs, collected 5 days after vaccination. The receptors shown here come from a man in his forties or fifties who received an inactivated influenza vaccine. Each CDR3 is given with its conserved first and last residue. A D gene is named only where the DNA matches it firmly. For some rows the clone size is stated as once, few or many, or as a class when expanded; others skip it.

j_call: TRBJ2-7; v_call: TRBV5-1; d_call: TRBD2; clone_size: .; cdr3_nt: TGCGCCAGCAACCTAAAACCCGGACTAGCGGGTTACAATGAGCAGTACTTC; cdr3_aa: CASNLKPGLAGYNEQYF
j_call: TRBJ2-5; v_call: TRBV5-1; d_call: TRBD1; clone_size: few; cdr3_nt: TGCGCCAGCAGCTTTAACAGGGGCCTTGGGGAGACCCAGTACTTC; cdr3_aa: CASSFNRGLGETQYF
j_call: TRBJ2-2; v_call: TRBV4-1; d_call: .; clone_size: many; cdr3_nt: TGCGCCAGCAGCCAAGCCCAGTCGAACACCGGGGAGCTGTTTTTT; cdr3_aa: CASSQAQSNTGELFF
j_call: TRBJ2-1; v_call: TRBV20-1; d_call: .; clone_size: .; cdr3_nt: TGCAGTGCTAGGAGAGCGAGGGAGCAGTTCTTC; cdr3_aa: CSARRAREQFF
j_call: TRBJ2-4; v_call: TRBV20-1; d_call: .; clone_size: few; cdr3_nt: TGCAGTGCTAGCCGGACAGCCTTAGCCAAAAACATTCAGTACTTC; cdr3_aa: CSASRTALAKNIQYF
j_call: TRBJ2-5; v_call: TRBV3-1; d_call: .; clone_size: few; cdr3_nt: TGTGCCAGCAGCCGAACAGAGGGACTGGAGACCCAGTACTTC; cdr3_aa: CASSRTEGLETQYF
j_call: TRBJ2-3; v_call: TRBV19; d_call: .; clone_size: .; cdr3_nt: TGTGCCACTAAGGATAGGGGGGCCTTCATTGATACGCAGTATTTT; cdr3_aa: CATKDRGAFIDTQYF
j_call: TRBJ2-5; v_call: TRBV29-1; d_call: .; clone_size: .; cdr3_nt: TGCAGCGTTGATGTAGAGGGGGGCCTCCAAGAGACCCAGTACTTC; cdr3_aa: CSVDVEGGLQETQYF
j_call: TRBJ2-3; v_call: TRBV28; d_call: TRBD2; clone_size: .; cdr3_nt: TGTGCCAGCAGTCATCCGGGACTAGCGGCCACAGATACGCAGTATTTT; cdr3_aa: CASSHPGLAATDTQYF
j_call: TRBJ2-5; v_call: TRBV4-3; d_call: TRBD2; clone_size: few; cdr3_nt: TGCGCCAGCAGCCAAGACGTGTGGGAGGGCTCTAAGGCCCAGTACTTC; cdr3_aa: CASSQDVWEGSKAQYF
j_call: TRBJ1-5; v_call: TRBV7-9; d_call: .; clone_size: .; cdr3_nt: TGTGCCAGCAGCTTTCCGGTGGGTCAGCCCCAGCATTTT; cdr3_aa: CASSFPVGQPQHF
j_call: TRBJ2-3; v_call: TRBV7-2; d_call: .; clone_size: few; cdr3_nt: TGTGCCAGCAGCTCCACCGGTGTCAGGGGAGATACGCAGTATTTT; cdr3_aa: CASSSTGVRGDTQYF
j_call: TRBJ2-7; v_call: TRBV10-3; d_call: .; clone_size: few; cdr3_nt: TGTGCCATCAGCCCTGATAACGAGCAGTACTTC; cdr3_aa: CAISPDNEQYF
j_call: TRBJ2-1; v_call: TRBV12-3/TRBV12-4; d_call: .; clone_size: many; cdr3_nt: TGTGCCACCAGAATAGGGAGGACCCGCGGAAATGAGCAGTTCTTC; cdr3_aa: CATRIGRTRGNEQFF
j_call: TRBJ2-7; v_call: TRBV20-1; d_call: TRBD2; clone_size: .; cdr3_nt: TGCAGTGCTAGATCATCAGCGGGAGGATCTGCCGAGCAGTACTTC; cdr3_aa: CSARSSAGGSAEQYF
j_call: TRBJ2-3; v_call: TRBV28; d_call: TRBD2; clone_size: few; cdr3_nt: TGTGCCAGCAGTTTTCCGACTAGCGGGGGAGCAGATACGCAGTATTTT; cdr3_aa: CASSFPTSGGADTQYF
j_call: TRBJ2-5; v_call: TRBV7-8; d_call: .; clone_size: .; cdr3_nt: TGTGCCAGCAGCTTCAACCGGGACGTTTATCAAGAGACCCAGTACTTC; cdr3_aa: CASSFNRDVYQETQYF
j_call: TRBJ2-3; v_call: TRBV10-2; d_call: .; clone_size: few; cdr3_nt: TGCGCCAGCAGTGATAGTGGTCTCTCCACAGATACGCAGTATTTT; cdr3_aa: CASSDSGLSTDTQYF
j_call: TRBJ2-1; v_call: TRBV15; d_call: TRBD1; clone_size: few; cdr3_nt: TGTGCCACCAGCAGGGGACAGGGAAGTTCCGACAATGAGCAGTTCTTC; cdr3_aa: CATSRGQGSSDNEQFF
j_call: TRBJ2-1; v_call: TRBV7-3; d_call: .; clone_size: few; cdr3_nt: TGTGCCAGCAGCTTGACCGGGGGAACCAATGAGCAGTTCTTC; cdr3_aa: CASSLTGGTNEQFF
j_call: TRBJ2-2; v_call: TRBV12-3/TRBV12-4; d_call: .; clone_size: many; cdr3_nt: TGTGCCAGCAGTCCCGGGACAATCACCGGGGAGCTGTTTTTT; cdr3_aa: CASSPGTITGELFF
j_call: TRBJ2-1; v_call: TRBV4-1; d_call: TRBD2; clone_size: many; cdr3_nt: TGCGCCAGCAGCCCCGCCCCAGCGGGGGGGTACAATGAGCAGTTCTTC; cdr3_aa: CASSPAPAGGYNEQFF
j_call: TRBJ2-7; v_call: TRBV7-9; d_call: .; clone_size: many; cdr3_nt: TGTGCCAGCAGCTTTCTCCCCCACTCCTACGAGCAGTACTTC; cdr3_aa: CASSFLPHSYEQYF
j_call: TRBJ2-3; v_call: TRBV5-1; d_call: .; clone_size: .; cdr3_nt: TGCGCCAGCAGGGACCGGGACGCTAGCACAGATACGCAGTATTTT; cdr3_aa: CASRDRDASTDTQYF
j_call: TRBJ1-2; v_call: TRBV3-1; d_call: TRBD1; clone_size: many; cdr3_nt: TGTGCCAGCAGCCAGGGGGACAGTCATGGCTACACCTTC; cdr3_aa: CASSQGDSHGYTF
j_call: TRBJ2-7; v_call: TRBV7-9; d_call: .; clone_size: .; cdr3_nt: TGTGCCAGCAGCCCAACGTCCCAGGGGAGCTCCTACGAGCAGTACTTC; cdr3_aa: CASSPTSQGSSYEQYF
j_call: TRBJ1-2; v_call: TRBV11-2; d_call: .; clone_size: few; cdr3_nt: TGTGCCAGCAGCTCGACCCGATTTGGCTACACCTTC; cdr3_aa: CASSSTRFGYTF
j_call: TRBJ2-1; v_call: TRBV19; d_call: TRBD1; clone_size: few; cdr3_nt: TGTGCCAGTAGTATGTCACAGGGGGCTTACAATGAGCAGTTCTTC; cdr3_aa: CASSMSQGAYNEQFF
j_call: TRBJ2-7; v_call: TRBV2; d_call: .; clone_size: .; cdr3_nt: TGTGCCAGCAGTGGGGCAGGGGTCACCTACGAGCAGTACTTC; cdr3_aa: CASSGAGVTYEQYF
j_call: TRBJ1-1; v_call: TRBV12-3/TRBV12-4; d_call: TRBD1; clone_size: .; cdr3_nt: TGTGCCAGCAGAGGTCCGGGACAGGGGTACAATGAAGCTTTCTTT; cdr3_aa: CASRGPGQGYNEAFF
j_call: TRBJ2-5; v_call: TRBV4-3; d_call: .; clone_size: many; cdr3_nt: TGCGCCAGCAGCCAAGATCGCAGAGGTTTCCAAGAGACCCAGTACTTC; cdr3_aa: CASSQDRRGFQETQYF
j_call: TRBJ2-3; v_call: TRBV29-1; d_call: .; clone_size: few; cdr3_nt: TGCAGCGTTGAGGGACTGACCGTAACAGATACGCAGTATTTT; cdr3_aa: CSVEGLTVTDTQYF
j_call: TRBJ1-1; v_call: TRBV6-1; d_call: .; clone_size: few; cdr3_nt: TGTGCCAGCAGTCCCTTACGGGGGGACACTGAAGCTTTCTTT; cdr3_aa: CASSPLRGDTEAFF
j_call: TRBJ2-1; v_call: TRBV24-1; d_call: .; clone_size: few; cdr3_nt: TGTGCCACCAGTGATCCTTTTGACCCGGAGCAGTTCTTC; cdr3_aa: CATSDPFDPEQFF
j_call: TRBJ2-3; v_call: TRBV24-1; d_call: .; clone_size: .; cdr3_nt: TGTGCCACCAGTGATTTGGAGGCCAGGACAGATACGCAGTATTTT; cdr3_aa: CATSDLEARTDTQYF
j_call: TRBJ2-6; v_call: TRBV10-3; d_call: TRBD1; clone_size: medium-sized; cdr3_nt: TGTGCCATCAGAGGCGGACAGGGGGCATCGTCCGGGGCCAACGTCCTGACTTTC; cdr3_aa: CAIRGGQGASSGANVLTF
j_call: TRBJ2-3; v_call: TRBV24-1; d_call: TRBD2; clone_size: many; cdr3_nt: TGTGCCACCAGTGATTTGGACTTCGGGACTACAACACGAACGCAGTATTTT; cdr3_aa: CATSDLDFGTTTRTQYF
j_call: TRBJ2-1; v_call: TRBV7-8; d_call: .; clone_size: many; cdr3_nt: TGTGCCAGCAGCTTAGGGGGACCCCCTCTTTACAATGAGCAGTTCTTC; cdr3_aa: CASSLGGPPLYNEQFF
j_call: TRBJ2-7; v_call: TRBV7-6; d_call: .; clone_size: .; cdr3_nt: TGTGCCAGCAGCTTAGGGGCTGAAGGAGTTGGGTCCTCCTACGAGCAGTACTTC; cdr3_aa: CASSLGAEGVGSSYEQYF
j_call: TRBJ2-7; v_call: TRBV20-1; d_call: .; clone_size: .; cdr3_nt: TGCAGTGCTAGAGAACCGTACAGAGAGCAGTACTTC; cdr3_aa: CSAREPYREQYF
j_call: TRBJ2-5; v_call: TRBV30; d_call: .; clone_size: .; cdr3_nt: TGTGCCTGGAGTCCCCTGGGGGAGACCCAGTACTTC; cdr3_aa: CAWSPLGETQYF